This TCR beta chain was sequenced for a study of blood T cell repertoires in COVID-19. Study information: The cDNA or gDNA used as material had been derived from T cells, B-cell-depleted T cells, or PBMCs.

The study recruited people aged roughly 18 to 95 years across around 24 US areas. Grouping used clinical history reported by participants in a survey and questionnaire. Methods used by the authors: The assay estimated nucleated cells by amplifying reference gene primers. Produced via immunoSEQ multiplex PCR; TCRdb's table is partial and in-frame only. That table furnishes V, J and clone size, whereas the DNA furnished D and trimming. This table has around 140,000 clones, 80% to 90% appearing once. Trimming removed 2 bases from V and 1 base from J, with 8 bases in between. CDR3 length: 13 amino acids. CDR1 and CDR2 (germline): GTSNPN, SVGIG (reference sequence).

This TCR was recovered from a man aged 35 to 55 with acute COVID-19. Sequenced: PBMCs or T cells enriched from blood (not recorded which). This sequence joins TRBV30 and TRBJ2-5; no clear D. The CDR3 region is CAWSWAIQETQYF. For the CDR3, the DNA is TGTGCCTGGAGTTGGGCCATCCAAGAGACCCAGTACTTC.